A selection of T cell receptor beta chains follows, all from one sample in a study of control samples from healthy donors and cancer patients. Generated by immunoSEQ multiplex PCR, the TCRdb table keeps only in-frame clones and is missing some. The sample lists 30,000 to 35,000 clones; approximately 94% were seen once. Source material: blood. The receptors originated from a man in his sixties in good health. Both conserved end residues are part of each CDR3. The D gene is left open where the match is weak. Part of the rows lack a size; the others show once, few, many or a class for expanded clones.

clone size	D gene	V gene	J gene	CDR3 protein	CDR3 DNA
-	-	TRBV7-3	TRBJ1-3	CASSSGNTIYF	TGTGCCAGCAGCTCTGGAAACACCATATATTTT
-	TRBD1	TRBV6-5	TRBJ2-2	CASSRQGINTGELFF	TGTGCCAGCAGCCGACAGGGGATAAACACCGGGGAGCTGTTTTTT
once	TRBD2	TRBV7-2	TRBJ2-5	CASSFASGGARRETQYF	TGTGCCAGCAGCTTCGCTAGCGGGGGGGCCCGGCGAGAGACCCAGTACTTC
-	-	TRBV7-9	TRBJ2-3	CASSNAYTQYF	TGTGCCAGCAGTAACGCCTATACGCAGTATTTT
-	-	TRBV7-2	TRBJ1-2	CASSLVGAGHRGYTF	TGTGCCAGCAGCTTAGTCGGGGCGGGGCATCGTGGCTACACCTTC
-	-	TRBV14	TRBJ1-6	CASSQEAGIPGSPLHF	TGTGCCAGCAGCCAAGAAGCAGGGATACCCGGTTCACCCCTCCACTTT
-	-	TRBV7-2	TRBJ2-7	CASSLASGGFYEQYF	TGTGCCAGCAGCTTAGCTAGCGGTGGTTTCTACGAGCAGTACTTC
-	-	TRBV9	TRBJ2-1	CASSVVGQGGNNEQFF	TGTGCCAGCAGCGTAGTAGGGCAGGGAGGAAACAATGAGCAGTTCTTC
-	-	TRBV7-7	TRBJ2-1	CASSLKGDGMDEQFF	TGTGCCAGCAGCTTAAAGGGGGACGGGATGGATGAGCAGTTCTTC
-	-	TRBV6-2/TRBV6-3	TRBJ2-5	CASSYSIETQYF	TGTGCCAGCAGTTACTCGATAGAGACCCAGTACTTC
-	-	TRBV19	TRBJ2-5	CASSIPPETQYF	TGTGCCAGTAGTATTCCGCCGGAGACCCAGTACTTC
-	TRBD1	TRBV27	TRBJ1-1	CASSLYRGSTEAFF	TGTGCCAGCAGTTTATACAGGGGAAGCACTGAAGCTTTCTTT
-	TRBD2	TRBV19	TRBJ2-2	CASRKTSGGARTGELFF	TGTGCCAGTAGAAAGACTAGCGGGGGGGCCCGGACCGGGGAGCTGTTTTTT
once	-	TRBV3-1/TRBV3-2	TRBJ1-4	CASSHREGEKLFF	TGTGCCAGCAGCCACCGAGAGGGTGAAAAACTGTTTTTT
-	-	TRBV10-1	TRBJ2-1	CASSPPGAAYNEQFF	TGCGCCAGCAGTCCACCAGGAGCAGCCTACAATGAGCAGTTCTTC
-	TRBD1	TRBV7-9	TRBJ1-1	CASSWDSYQEAFF	TGTGCCAGCAGCTGGGACAGTTATCAGGAAGCTTTCTTT
-	-	TRBV24-1	TRBJ2-3	CATSDPGQRTDTQYF	TGTGCCACCAGTGACCCTGGACAGCGCACAGATACGCAGTATTTT
-	-	TRBV12-3/TRBV12-4	TRBJ1-2	CASSLTSGQGYTF	TGTGCCAGCAGTTTAACGTCAGGGCAAGGCTACACCTTC
-	TRBD1	TRBV30	TRBJ1-2	CAQSTGLGYTF	TGTGCCCAGTCGACAGGGCTCGGCTACACCTTC
-	-	TRBV27	TRBJ1-2	CASRDVWSDGYTF	TGTGCCAGCAGGGACGTGTGGTCGGATGGCTACACCTTC
-	TRBD1	TRBV7-2	TRBJ2-3	CASRATGFPSDTQYF	TGTGCCAGCAGAGCGACAGGGTTCCCTTCGGATACGCAGTATTTT
once	-	TRBV5-6	TRBJ1-1	CASSLRGGGTEAFF	TGTGCCAGCAGCCTTCGGGGGGGCGGGACTGAAGCTTTCTTT
-	-	TRBV6-6	TRBJ2-1	CASSWTGTKSYNEQFF	TGTGCCAGCAGTTGGACCGGGACAAAGTCCTACAATGAGCAGTTCTTC
-	TRBD1	TRBV7-2	TRBJ1-1	CASSLAETGSKAFF	TGTGCCAGCAGCTTAGCGGAGACAGGGTCGAAAGCTTTCTTT
-	-	TRBV7-9	TRBJ1-5	CASSPERDVWSNQPQHF	TGTGCCAGCAGCCCAGAGAGGGACGTATGGAGCAATCAGCCCCAGCATTTT
once	-	TRBV4-3	TRBJ1-4	CASSQDRAGEKLFF	TGCGCCAGCAGCCAAGACAGGGCAGGGGAAAAACTGTTTTTT
-	-	TRBV7-2	TRBJ1-3	CASSSWPVGSGNTIYF	TGTGCCAGCAGCTCTTGGCCCGTTGGGTCTGGAAACACCATATATTTT
-	TRBD1	TRBV7-2	TRBJ2-5	CASSSQGARETQYF	TGTGCCAGCAGTAGCCAGGGGGCGCGGGAGACCCAGTACTTC
once	-	TRBV19	TRBJ2-2	CASSLANPTGELFF	TGTGCCAGTAGTCTCGCGAATCCCACCGGGGAGCTGTTTTTT
-	-	TRBV19	TRBJ1-3	CASRQTGTGNTIYF	TGTGCCAGTAGGCAAACAGGGACTGGAAACACCATATATTTT
-	TRBD2	TRBV6-1	TRBJ2-3	CASSFLAGADTQYF	TGTGCCAGCAGTTTTCTAGCGGGGGCAGATACGCAGTATTTT
few	-	TRBV29-1	TRBJ1-1	CSVHGLGTEAFF	TGCAGCGTTCACGGACTGGGCACTGAAGCTTTCTTT
-	-	TRBV19	TRBJ1-6	CASRRTEFNSPLHF	TGTGCCAGTCGCCGGACAGAATTTAATTCACCCCTCCACTTT
-	TRBD1	TRBV4-3	TRBJ1-2	CASSQGWVWQGEGYTF	TGCGCCAGCAGCCAAGGATGGGTCTGGCAGGGGGAAGGCTACACCTTC
-	-	TRBV9	TRBJ2-1	CASSVAGLSFYNEQFF	TGTGCCAGCAGCGTAGCCGGACTGAGCTTCTACAATGAGCAGTTCTTC
-	TRBD1	TRBV16	TRBJ1-1	CASSRAGTANTEAFF	TGTGCCAGCAGCCGAGCCGGGACAGCGAACACTGAAGCTTTCTTT
-	TRBD1	TRBV7-8	TRBJ1-5	CASSLTGGFIQPQHF	TGTGCCAGCAGCTTGACAGGGGGCTTTATTCAGCCCCAGCATTTT
-	-	TRBV7-9	TRBJ1-4	CASSSQGLSNEKLFF	TGTGCCAGCAGCTCCCAGGGGCTTTCTAATGAAAAACTGTTTTTT
-	-	TRBV6-5	TRBJ1-4	CASSWAGNEKLFF	TGTGCCAGCAGTTGGGCGGGTAATGAAAAACTGTTTTTT
-	TRBD1	TRBV9	TRBJ2-2	CASSNNRGRAGELFF	TGTGCCAGCAGCAACAACAGGGGGCGGGCCGGGGAGCTGTTTTTT
-	-	TRBV6-5	TRBJ1-4	CASQGSHREKLFF	TGTGCCAGCCAGGGGTCCCATAGGGAAAAACTGTTTTTT
once	-	TRBV10-3	TRBJ2-3	CAIMGGTDTQYF	TGTGCCATCATGGGCGGGACAGATACGCAGTATTTT
-	-	TRBV6-1	TRBJ1-6	CASSEGYSYNSPLHF	TGTGCCAGCAGTGAAGGTTACTCCTATAATTCACCCCTCCACTTT
-	TRBD1	TRBV4-3	TRBJ1-1	CASSDRTGGRTEAFF	TGCGCCAGCAGCGACCGGACAGGGGGACGTACTGAAGCTTTCTTT
-	-	TRBV3-1/TRBV3-2	TRBJ2-3	CASSQTIYGTQYF	TGTGCCAGCAGCCAGACCATTTACGGTACGCAGTATTTT
-	-	TRBV18	TRBJ2-1	CASSPGGAYYNEQFF	TGTGCCAGCTCACCGGGGGGGGCCTACTACAATGAGCAGTTCTTC
-	-	TRBV4-2	TRBJ1-5	CASSQEGRYNQPQHF	TGTGCCAGCAGCCAAGAAGGGAGGTACAATCAGCCCCAGCATTTT
-	-	TRBV28	TRBJ2-1	CASSFRVSYNEQFF	TGTGCCAGCAGTTTCAGGGTGTCCTACAATGAGCAGTTCTTC